This T cell receptor (beta chain) was identified during a study of shared clonotypes between healthy human individuals. The table came from immunoSEQ multiplex PCR; TCRdb's copy has only in-frame clones and leaves some out. The repertoire holds around 2,000,000 clones, with around 96% as singletons. CD8 cells classed as naive were CD45RO-negative and positively selected for CCR7, excluding terminally differentiated effector memory CD45RA+ cells. The V end was cut by 2 bases, the J end by 2 bases, with 10 bases between. The germline gives CDR1 MNHEY, CDR2 SVGAGI. The CDR3 is 14 amino acids. V gene TRBV6-5 combines with J gene TRBJ2-7; possibly TRBD1 for D (5 bases). The clonotype originates from a man younger than 30 in good health. The sample consisted of naive CD8+ T cells sorted from blood. The CDR3 loop reads CASSYAGFTYEQYF. Here the CDR3 DNA reads TGTGCCAGCAGTTACGCAGGGTTCACCTACGAGCAGTACTTC.